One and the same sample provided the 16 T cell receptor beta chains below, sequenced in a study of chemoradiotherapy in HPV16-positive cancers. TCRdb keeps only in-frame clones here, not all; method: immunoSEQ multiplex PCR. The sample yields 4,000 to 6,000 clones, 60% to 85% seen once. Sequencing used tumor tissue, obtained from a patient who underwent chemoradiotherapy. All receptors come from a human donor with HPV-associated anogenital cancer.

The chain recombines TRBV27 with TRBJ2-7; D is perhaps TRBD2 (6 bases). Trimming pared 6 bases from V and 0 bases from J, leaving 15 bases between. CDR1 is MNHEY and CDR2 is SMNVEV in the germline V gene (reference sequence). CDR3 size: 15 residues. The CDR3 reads CASRLTGTPSYEQYF. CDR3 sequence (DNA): TGTGCCAGCAGACTTACCGGGACTCCCTCCTACGAGCAGTACTTC.

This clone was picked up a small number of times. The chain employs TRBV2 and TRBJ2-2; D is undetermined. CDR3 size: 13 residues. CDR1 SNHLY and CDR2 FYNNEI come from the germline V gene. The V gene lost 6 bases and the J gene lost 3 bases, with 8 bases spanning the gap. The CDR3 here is CASRDSYTGELFF. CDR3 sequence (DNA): TGTGCCAGCAGAGATTCTTACACCGGGGAGCTGTTTTTT.

The CDR3 loop reads CASSYRRRNTEAFF. The CDR3 coding sequence is TGTGCCAGCAGTTATAGGAGACGGAACACTGAAGCTTTCTTT. The chain combines TRBV6-5 with TRBJ1-1; D unresolved. Germline V gene sequence: CDR1 MNHEY, CDR2 SVGAGI. The CDR3 has 14 amino acids. V dropped 3 bases and J dropped 1 base, with 9 bases sitting between them.

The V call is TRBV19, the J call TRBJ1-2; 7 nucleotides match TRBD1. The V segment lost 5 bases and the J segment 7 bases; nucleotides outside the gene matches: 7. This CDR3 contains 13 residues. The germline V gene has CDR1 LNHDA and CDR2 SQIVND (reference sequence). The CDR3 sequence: CASSLTYRGGYTF. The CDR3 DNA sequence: TGTGCCAGTAGTCTAACTTACAGGGGTGGCTACACCTTC. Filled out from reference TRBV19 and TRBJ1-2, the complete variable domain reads DGGITQSPKYLFRKEGQNVTLSCEQNLNHDAMYWYRQDPGQGLRLIYYSQIVNDFQKGDIAEGYSVSREKKESFPLTVTSAQKNPTAFYLCASSLTYRGGYTFGSGTRLTVV.

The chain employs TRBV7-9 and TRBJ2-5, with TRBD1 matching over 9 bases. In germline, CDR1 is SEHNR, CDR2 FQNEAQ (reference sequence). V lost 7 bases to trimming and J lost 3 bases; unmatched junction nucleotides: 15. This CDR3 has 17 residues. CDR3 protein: CASNKGTGGSQEETQYF. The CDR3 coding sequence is TGTGCCAGCAACAAGGGAACAGGGGGCTCCCAAGAAGAGACCCAGTACTTC.

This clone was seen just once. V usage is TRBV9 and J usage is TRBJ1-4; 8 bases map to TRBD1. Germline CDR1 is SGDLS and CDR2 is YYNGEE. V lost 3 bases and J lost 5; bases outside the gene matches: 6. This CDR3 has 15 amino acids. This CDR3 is CASSGGDRINEKLFF. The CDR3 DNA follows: TGTGCCAGCAGCGGAGGGGACAGGATAAATGAAAAACTGTTTTTT.

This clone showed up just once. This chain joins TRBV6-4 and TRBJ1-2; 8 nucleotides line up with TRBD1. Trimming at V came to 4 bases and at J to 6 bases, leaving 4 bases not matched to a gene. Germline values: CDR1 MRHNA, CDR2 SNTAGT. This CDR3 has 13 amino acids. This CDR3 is CASSAGTGDGYTF. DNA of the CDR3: TGTGCCAGCAGTGCGGGGACAGGAGATGGCTACACCTTC.

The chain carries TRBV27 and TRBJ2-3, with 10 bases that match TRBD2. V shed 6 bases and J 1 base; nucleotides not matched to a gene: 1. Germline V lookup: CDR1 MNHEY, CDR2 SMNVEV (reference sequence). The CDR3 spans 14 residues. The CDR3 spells CASSGLAGTDTQYF. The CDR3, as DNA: TGTGCCAGCAGCGGACTAGCGGGCACAGATACGCAGTATTTT.

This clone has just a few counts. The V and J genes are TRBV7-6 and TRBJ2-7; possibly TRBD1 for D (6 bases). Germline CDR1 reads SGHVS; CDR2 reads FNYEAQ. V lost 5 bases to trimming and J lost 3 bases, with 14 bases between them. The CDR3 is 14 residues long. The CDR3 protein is CASSVNTGFYEQYF. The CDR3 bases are TGTGCCAGCAGCGTTAATACAGGGTTCTACGAGCAGTACTTC.

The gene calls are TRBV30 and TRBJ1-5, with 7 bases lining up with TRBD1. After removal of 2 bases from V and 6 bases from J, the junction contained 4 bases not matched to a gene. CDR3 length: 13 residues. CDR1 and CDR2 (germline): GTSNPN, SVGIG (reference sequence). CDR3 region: CAWSLQGFQPQHF. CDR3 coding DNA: TGTGCCTGGAGTTTACAGGGGTTTCAGCCCCAGCATTTT.

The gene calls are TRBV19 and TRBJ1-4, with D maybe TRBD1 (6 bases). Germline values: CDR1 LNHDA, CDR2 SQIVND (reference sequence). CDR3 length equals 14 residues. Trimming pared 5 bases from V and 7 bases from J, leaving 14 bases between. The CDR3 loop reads CASSPGGTGEKLFF. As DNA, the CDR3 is TGTGCCAGTAGTCCGGGGGGCACCGGTGAAAAACTGTTTTTT.

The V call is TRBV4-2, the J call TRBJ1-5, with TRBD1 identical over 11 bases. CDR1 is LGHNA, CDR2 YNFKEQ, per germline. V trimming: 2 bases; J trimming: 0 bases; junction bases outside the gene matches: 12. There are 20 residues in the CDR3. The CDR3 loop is CASSQSESGQGVNSNQPQHF. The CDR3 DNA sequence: TGTGCCAGCAGCCAAAGTGAGTCGGGACAGGGGGTGAATAGCAATCAGCCCCAGCATTTT.

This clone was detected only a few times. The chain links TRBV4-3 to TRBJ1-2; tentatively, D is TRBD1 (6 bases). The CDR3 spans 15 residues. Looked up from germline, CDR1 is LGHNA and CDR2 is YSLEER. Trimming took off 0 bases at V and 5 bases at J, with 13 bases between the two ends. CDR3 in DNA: TGCGCCAGCAGCCAAGATCCAGGGGCAGGTTATGGCTACACCTTC. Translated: CASSQDPGAGYGYTF.

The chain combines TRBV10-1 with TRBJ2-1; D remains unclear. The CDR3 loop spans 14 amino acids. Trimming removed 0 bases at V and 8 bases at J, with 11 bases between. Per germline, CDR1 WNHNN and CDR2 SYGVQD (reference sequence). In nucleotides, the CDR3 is TGCGCCAGCAGTGAGTCTCGGGTTGGCGATGAGCAGTTCTTC. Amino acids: CASSESRVGDEQFF.

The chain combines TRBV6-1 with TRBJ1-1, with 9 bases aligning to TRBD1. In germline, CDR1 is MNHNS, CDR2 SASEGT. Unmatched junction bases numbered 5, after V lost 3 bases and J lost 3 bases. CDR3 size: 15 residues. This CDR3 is CASSEITGGYTEAFF. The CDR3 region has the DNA TGTGCCAGCAGTGAGATCACAGGGGGCTACACTGAAGCTTTCTTT.

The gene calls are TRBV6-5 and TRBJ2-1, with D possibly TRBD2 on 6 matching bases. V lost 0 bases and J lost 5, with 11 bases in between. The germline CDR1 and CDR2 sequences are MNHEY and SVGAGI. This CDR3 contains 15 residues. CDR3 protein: CASSYSSSGNNEQFF. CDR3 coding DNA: TGTGCCAGCAGTTACTCGAGTAGCGGTAACAATGAGCAGTTCTTC.